This TCR beta chain was recovered during a study of cytomegalovirus exposure and HLA in healthy donors. Study overall: A prior analysis found 117 million unique TCR beta sequences from some 200 million T cells.

The germline CDR1 and CDR2 sequences are LNHDA and SQIVND (reference sequence). The CDR3 consists of 14 residues. With 5 bases removed from V and 7 bases from J, the gap between germline ends came to 18 bases. Study-level points and caveats: Researchers reported that a few CMV-associated chains were confirmed in vitro as CMV antigen-specific. Evidence from a later analysis indicated that most CMV-associated TCR beta chains looked HLA-restricted.

In the PCR, 60 Vbeta and 13 Jbeta primers were used. The table came from immunoSEQ multiplex PCR; TCRdb's copy has only in-frame clones and leaves some out. The listing records about 39,000 clones. Concerning this clone: Antigen specificity is unknown.

The chain links TRBV19 to TRBJ2-7; the D is unclear. Sequenced sample: PBMCs. This receptor was identified in a woman in her thirties in good health and CMV-seropositive. The CDR3 region is CASSPVGTGWEQYF. DNA of the CDR3: TGTGCCAGTAGTCCGGTGGGTACGGGTTGGGAGCAGTACTTC.